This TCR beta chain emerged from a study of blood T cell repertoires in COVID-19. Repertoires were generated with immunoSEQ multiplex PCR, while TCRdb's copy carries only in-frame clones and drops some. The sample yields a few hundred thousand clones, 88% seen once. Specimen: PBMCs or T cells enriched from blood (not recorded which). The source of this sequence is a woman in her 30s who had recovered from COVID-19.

CDR3 loop: CASSLSAGWGQPQHF. CDR3 DNA: TGTGCCAGCAGTTTATCGGCAGGGTGGGGTCAGCCCCAGCATTTT. The rearrangement uses TRBV27 and TRBJ1-5, with a weak D call TRBD1 (5 bases). Germline lookup yields CDR1 MNHEY and CDR2 SMNVEV (reference sequence). Deletions cut 0 bases from V and 6 bases from J, with 12 bases between. CDR3 length: 15 amino acids.